This T cell receptor beta chain was found in a study of control samples from healthy donors and cancer patients. Generated by immunoSEQ multiplex PCR, the TCRdb table keeps only in-frame clones and is missing some. The sample yields tens of thousands of clones, about 95% seen once. This TCR was recovered from a woman under 40 in good health. The specimen was blood.

CDR3 DNA sequence: TGTGCCAGCAGCTACGCGGTTAATTCACCCCTCCACTTT. It encodes CASSYAVNSPLHF. The chain recombines TRBV7-8 with TRBJ1-6; D is undetermined. Trimming shortened V by 4 bases and J by 6 bases, and 7 bases separated the two germline ends. CDR1 and CDR2 from the germline V gene are SGHVS and FQNEAQ. This CDR3 is 13 amino acids long.